The TCR beta chain under discussion was sequenced for a study of cytomegalovirus exposure and HLA in healthy donors. Germline V gives CDR1 MNHEY, CDR2 SVGAGI. The CDR3 loop spans 15 amino acids. Trimming took 2 bases from V and 4 from J; bases not matched to a gene: 1. It was with 60 Vbeta and 13 Jbeta primers that the PCR ran. Data came from immunoSEQ multiplex PCR; TCRdb stores just in-frame clones and leaves some out. In all, the sample yields roughly 55,000 clones. V and J are TRBV6-5 and TRBJ2-1; 11 bases align to TRBD2. Sequenced material: PBMCs. This TCR derives from a man aged 45-65 years in good health and CMV-seropositive. This CDR3 is CASSYTSGGYNEQFF. The CDR3 DNA reads TGTGCCAGCAGTTACACTAGCGGGGGATACAATGAGCAGTTCTTC.